This is a list of T cell receptor beta chains from one sample in a study of cytomegalovirus exposure and HLA in healthy donors. Clones were read by immunoSEQ multiplex PCR, and TCRdb kept only the in-frame ones, dropping some. This table holds approximately 220,000 clones, roughly 85% found once. Sequences were obtained from PBMCs. The receptors derive from a male donor in good health and CMV-seronegative. The CDR3 runs from the conserved cysteine through the conserved F or W. The D gene is left open where the match is weak. Clone size is given for some rows only: seen once, a few or many times, or a class if the clone is expanded.

cdr3_length	d_call	v_call	j_call	clone_size	cdr3_aa	cdr3_nt
14	NA	TRBV11-3	TRBJ2-1	NA	CASSSTGTYNEQFF	TGTGCCAGCAGCTCGACAGGAACCTACAATGAGCAGTTCTTC
15	NA	TRBV27	TRBJ2-3	NA	CASTEASVSTDTQYF	TGTGCCAGCACGGAGGCCTCGGTTAGCACAGATACGCAGTATTTT
14	NA	TRBV6-1	TRBJ1-1	once	CASIPRGGNTEAFF	TGTGCCAGCATCCCCAGGGGCGGGAACACTGAAGCTTTCTTT
11	NA	TRBV23-1	TRBJ1-1	NA	CASQGDTEAFF	TGCGCCAGCCAGGGTGATACTGAAGCTTTCTTT
14	TRBD1	TRBV27	TRBJ2-7	NA	CASRWTGAAYEQYF	TGTGCCAGCAGGTGGACAGGCGCCGCCTACGAGCAGTACTTC
13	NA	TRBV28	TRBJ1-1	NA	CASSLYFGTEAFF	TGTGCCAGCAGTCTCTATTTCGGCACTGAAGCTTTCTTT
16	TRBD1	TRBV4-1	TRBJ1-2	few	CASSPKPGQGVGGYTF	TGCGCCAGCAGCCCGAAGCCCGGACAGGGGGTAGGGGGCTACACCTTC
14	TRBD1	TRBV6-1	TRBJ2-5	NA	CASQFSGGQETQYF	TGTGCCAGCCAGTTCTCAGGGGGCCAAGAGACCCAGTACTTC
16	NA	TRBV12-5	TRBJ2-2	NA	CARGRRVRGDTGELFF	TGTGCTAGGGGGCGCAGGGTTCGTGGGGACACCGGGGAGCTGTTTTTT
14	TRBD1	TRBV5-4	TRBJ1-1	NA	CASSWDRDGVEAFF	TGTGCCAGCAGCTGGGACAGGGACGGGGTTGAAGCTTTCTTT
15	NA	TRBV28	TRBJ1-1	few	CASSSPRSGDPEAFF	TGTGCCAGCAGTTCTCCGAGGTCGGGGGACCCTGAAGCTTTCTTT
14	TRBD2	TRBV2	TRBJ2-1	NA	CASHQGGRSNEQFF	TGTGCCAGCCACCAGGGCGGGAGGTCCAATGAGCAGTTCTTC
16	TRBD2	TRBV7-9	TRBJ2-7	NA	CASSPPLAGGPGEQYF	TGTGCCAGCAGCCCACCCCTAGCGGGAGGGCCAGGCGAGCAGTACTTC
14	NA	TRBV7-3	TRBJ2-1	NA	CASSLTQTYNEQFF	TGTGCCAGCAGCCTTACCCAGACCTACAATGAGCAGTTCTTC
16	NA	TRBV4-3	TRBJ1-4	NA	CASSQGGEATNEKLFF	TGCGCCAGCAGCCAAGGGGGGGAGGCAACTAATGAAAAACTGTTTTTT
17	TRBD2	TRBV5-6	TRBJ2-3	once	CASSPWWLAGGPNTQYF	TGTGCCAGCAGCCCGTGGTGGCTAGCGGGGGGGCCGAATACGCAGTATTTT
16	TRBD2	TRBV9	TRBJ2-1	NA	CASSVAGLAVYNEQFF	TGTGCCAGCAGCGTCGCCGGACTAGCGGTATACAATGAGCAGTTCTTC
15	NA	TRBV7-9	TRBJ2-3	NA	CASSLVGRRADTQYF	TGTGCCAGCAGCTTAGTTGGCCGTCGGGCAGATACGCAGTATTTT
15	NA	TRBV6-4	TRBJ1-6	NA	CASSPEGGHNSPLHF	TGTGCCAGCAGTCCCGAGGGGGGGCATAATTCACCCCTCCACTTT
13	TRBD1	TRBV10-1	TRBJ2-7	NA	CASPGQGAGEQYF	TGCGCCAGTCCGGGACAGGGGGCGGGGGAGCAGTACTTC
15	TRBD2	TRBV18	TRBJ2-7	few	CASSSGLAGTYEQYF	TGTGCCAGCTCATCGGGACTAGCGGGAACCTACGAGCAGTACTTC
16	TRBD2	TRBV9	TRBJ2-2	NA	CASSVTSGRNTGELFF	TGTGCCAGCAGCGTCACTAGCGGGAGAAACACCGGGGAGCTGTTTTTT
14	TRBD2	TRBV11-2	TRBJ2-7	NA	CASSLDLAGYEQYF	TGTGCCAGCAGCTTAGACCTAGCGGGCTACGAGCAGTACTTC
14	NA	TRBV9	TRBJ1-2	NA	CASSVEGVRYGYTF	TGTGCCAGCAGCGTAGAAGGGGTACGGTATGGCTACACCTTC
14	TRBD2	TRBV29-1	TRBJ2-7	NA	CSVGTPGLASEQYF	TGCAGCGTTGGGACGCCGGGACTAGCTTCCGAGCAGTACTTC
14	NA	TRBV7-2	TRBJ2-2	NA	CASSPNTGTGELFF	TGTGCCAGCAGCCCGAACACGGGCACCGGGGAGCTGTTTTTT
11	NA	TRBV20-1	TRBJ2-5	NA	CSARVLETQYF	TGCAGTGCTAGAGTCCTCGAGACCCAGTACTTC
15	TRBD1	TRBV27	TRBJ1-5	NA	CASSSGTGGNQPQHF	TGTGCCAGCAGTTCCGGGACAGGGGGCAATCAGCCCCAGCATTTT
15	NA	TRBV2	TRBJ1-1	few	CASSDVAGLSPGAFF	TGTGCCAGCAGTGATGTAGCGGGACTCTCTCCTGGAGCTTTCTTT
15	NA	TRBV7-9	TRBJ1-4	NA	CASSLARGTNEKLFF	TGTGCCAGCAGCTTAGCGAGGGGGACTAATGAAAAACTGTTTTTT
15	NA	TRBV5-1	TRBJ1-6	NA	CASSLAAARDSPLHF	TGCGCCAGCAGCTTGGCCGCGGCCCGGGATTCACCCCTCCACTTT
14	NA	TRBV11-3	TRBJ2-5	NA	CASSPGQSQETQYF	TGTGCCAGCAGCCCAGGGCAGTCCCAAGAGACCCAGTACTTC
15	NA	TRBV6-1	TRBJ2-7	once	CASSALQGPSYEQYF	TGTGCCAGCAGTGCCCTACAGGGACCGAGCTACGAGCAGTACTTC
13	NA	TRBV4-2	TRBJ1-1	NA	CASSQVIGYRAFF	TGTGCCAGCAGCCAAGTAATAGGGTACAGGGCTTTCTTT
16	TRBD2	TRBV7-9	TRBJ2-1	NA	CASSLMASGGYNEQFF	TGTGCCAGCAGCTTAATGGCTAGCGGGGGTTACAATGAGCAGTTCTTC
16	TRBD1	TRBV28	TRBJ2-7	NA	CASSSRWTGTPYEQYF	TGTGCCAGCAGTAGCCGGTGGACAGGGACACCCTACGAGCAGTACTTC
15	TRBD2	TRBV29-1	TRBJ2-1	NA	CSVEGGGGRYNEQFF	TGCAGCGTTGAAGGGGGGGGAGGGCGGTACAATGAGCAGTTCTTC
23	TRBD1	TRBV23-1	TRBJ2-1	NA	CASSQSSAPRDRASRHGDNEQFF	TGCGCCAGCAGTCAATCAAGCGCACCCCGGGACAGGGCGTCTCGGCACGGGGACAATGAGCAGTTCTTC
16	TRBD1	TRBV5-6	TRBJ1-1	NA	CASSEDLAGGSTEAFF	TGTGCCAGCAGCGAGGACCTAGCAGGGGGAAGCACTGAAGCTTTCTTT
15	TRBD2	TRBV28	TRBJ2-5	NA	CAHQRGAGSQETQYF	TGTGCCCACCAGCGGGGGGCCGGTTCCCAAGAGACCCAGTACTTC
13	TRBD1	TRBV7-9	TRBJ1-2	once	CASSRRQGGGYTF	TGTGCCAGCAGCCGTCGACAGGGAGGTGGCTACACCTTC
12	NA	TRBV28	TRBJ2-1	NA	CASSFPYNEQFF	TGTGCCAGCAGTTTCCCGTACAATGAGCAGTTCTTC
16	TRBD2	TRBV12-5	TRBJ2-5	NA	CASGLGRLAGGETQYF	TGTGCTAGTGGTTTGGGAAGACTAGCGGGGGGAGAGACCCAGTACTTC
13	NA	TRBV12-2	TRBJ1-2	NA	CASRLGGLLGYTF	TGTGCAAGTCGCTTGGGGGGATTGCTTGGCTACACCTTC
15	TRBD2	TRBV7-9	TRBJ2-7	NA	CASSLVRGGPYEQYF	TGTGCCAGCAGCTTAGTTCGGGGGGGCCCCTACGAGCAGTACTTC
16	TRBD2	TRBV4-3	TRBJ2-3	NA	CASSQASGRETDTQYF	TGCGCCAGCAGCCAAGCTAGCGGGAGGGAAACAGATACGCAGTATTTT
18	TRBD2	TRBV5-1	TRBJ2-7	NA	CASSLKVAGGLLAREQYF	TGCGCCAGCAGCTTGAAGGTCGCGGGAGGGCTTTTAGCGAGAGAGCAGTACTTC
14	TRBD1	TRBV30	TRBJ2-7	NA	CAWTQTGPGDEQYF	TGTGCCTGGACCCAGACAGGGCCAGGGGACGAGCAGTACTTC
16	TRBD1	TRBV7-2	TRBJ2-2	NA	CASSLNRGRYTGELFF	TGTGCCAGCAGCTTAAACAGGGGGAGGTACACCGGGGAGCTGTTTTTT
14	TRBD1	TRBV19	TRBJ2-5	NA	CASSIGQGAETQYF	TGTGCCAGTAGTATAGGACAGGGGGCTGAGACCCAGTACTTC
17	TRBD1	TRBV9	TRBJ2-1	NA	CASSAVGTGVSYNEQFF	TGTGCCAGCAGCGCCGTGGGGACAGGGGTTTCCTACAATGAGCAGTTCTTC
15	TRBD1	TRBV18	TRBJ2-7	NA	CASSPKTGIQYEQYF	TGTGCCAGCTCACCGAAGACAGGGATACAGTACGAGCAGTACTTC
14	NA	TRBV6-5	TRBJ2-7	NA	CASSTTGRSDEQYF	TGTGCCAGCAGTACGACAGGGAGGTCTGACGAGCAGTACTTC
14	TRBD2	TRBV29-1	TRBJ2-3	few	CSVVGREGTDTQYF	TGCAGCGTTGTGGGGCGGGAGGGCACAGATACGCAGTATTTT